This T cell receptor (beta chain) was captured in a study of control samples from healthy donors and cancer patients. Germline loops: CDR1 LNHDA, CDR2 SQIVND (reference sequence). J was trimmed by 0 bases and V by 5 bases; bases with no gene match: 8. This CDR3 has 17 amino acids. This table comes from immunoSEQ multiplex PCR, and its TCRdb copy is limited to in-frame clones, with some not included. This table holds 40,000 to 55,000 clones, roughly 90% found once. The source is a woman aged 40 to 55 with head and neck cancer. Sequencing was performed on PBMCs. The chain has TRBV19 and TRBJ2-4, with 9 bases lining up with TRBD1. The CDR3 loop reads CASSPRTGELAKNIQYF. The CDR3 bases are TGTGCCAGTAGTCCTCGGACAGGGGAACTAGCCAAAAACATTCAGTACTTC.